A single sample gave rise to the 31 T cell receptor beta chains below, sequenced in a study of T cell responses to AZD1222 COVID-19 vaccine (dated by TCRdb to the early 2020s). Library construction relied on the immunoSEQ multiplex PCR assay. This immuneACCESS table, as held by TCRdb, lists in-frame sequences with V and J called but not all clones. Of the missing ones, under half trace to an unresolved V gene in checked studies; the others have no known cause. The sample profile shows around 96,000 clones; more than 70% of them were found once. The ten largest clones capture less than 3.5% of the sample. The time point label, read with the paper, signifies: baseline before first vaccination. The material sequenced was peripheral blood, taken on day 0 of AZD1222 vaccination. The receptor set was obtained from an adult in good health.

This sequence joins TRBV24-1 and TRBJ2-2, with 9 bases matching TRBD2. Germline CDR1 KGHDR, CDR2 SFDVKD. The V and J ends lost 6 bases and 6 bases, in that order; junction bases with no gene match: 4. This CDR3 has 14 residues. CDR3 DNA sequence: TGTGCCACCAGTATAGCGGGGGCCGCCGGGGAGCTGTTTTTT. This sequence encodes CATSIAGAAGELFF.

CDR3 nucleotides: TGTGCCAGTAGTATAGTGTACAGGGGAGGCGAGCAGTACTTC. It specifies CASSIVYRGGEQYF. The chain uses TRBV19 and TRBJ2-7; TRBD1 is a possible D gene (7 bases). Germline lookup yields CDR1 LNHDA and CDR2 SQIVND (reference sequence). CDR3 length: 14 amino acids. The V gene lost 1 base and the J gene lost 6 bases, with 13 bases spanning the gap.

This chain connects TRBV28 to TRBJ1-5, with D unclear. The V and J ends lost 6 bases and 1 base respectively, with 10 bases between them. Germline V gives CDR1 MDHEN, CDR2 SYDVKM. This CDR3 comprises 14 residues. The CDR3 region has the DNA TGTGCCAGCAGATTGGACGGAAGCAATCAGCCCCAGCATTTT. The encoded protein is CASRLDGSNQPQHF.

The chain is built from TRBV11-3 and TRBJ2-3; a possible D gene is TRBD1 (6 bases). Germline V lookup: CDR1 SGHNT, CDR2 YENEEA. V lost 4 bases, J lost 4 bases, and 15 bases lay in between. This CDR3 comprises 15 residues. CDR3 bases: TGTGCCAGCAGCTCACGGGGACATAGGCCAGATACGCAGTATTTT. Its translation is CASSSRGHRPDTQYF.

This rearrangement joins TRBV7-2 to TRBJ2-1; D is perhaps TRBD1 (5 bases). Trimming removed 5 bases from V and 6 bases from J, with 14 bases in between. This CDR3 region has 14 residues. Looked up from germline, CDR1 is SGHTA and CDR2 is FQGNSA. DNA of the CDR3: TGTGCCAGCAGCCAGGATAGGACACTCAATGAGCAGTTCTTC. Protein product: CASSQDRTLNEQFF.

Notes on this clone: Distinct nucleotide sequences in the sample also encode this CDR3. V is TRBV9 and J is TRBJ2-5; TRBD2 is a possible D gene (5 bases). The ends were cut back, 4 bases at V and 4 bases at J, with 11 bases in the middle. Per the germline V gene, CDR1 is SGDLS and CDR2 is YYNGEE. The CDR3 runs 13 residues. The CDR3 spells CASSLTRGETQYF. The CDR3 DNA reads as TGTGCCAGCAGCCTGACTCGGGGAGAGACCCAGTACTTC.

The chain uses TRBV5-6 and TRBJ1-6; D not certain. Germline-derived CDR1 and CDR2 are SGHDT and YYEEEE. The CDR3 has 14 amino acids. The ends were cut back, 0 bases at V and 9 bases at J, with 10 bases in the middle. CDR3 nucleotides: TGTGCCAGCAGCTTGGCCGGACGGCCTTCACCCCTCCACTTT. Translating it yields CASSLAGRPSPLHF.

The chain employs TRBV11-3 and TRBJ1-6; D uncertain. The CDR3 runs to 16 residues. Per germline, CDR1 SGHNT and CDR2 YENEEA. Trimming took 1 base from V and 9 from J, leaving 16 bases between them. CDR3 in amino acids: CASSLGIDPVGSPLHF. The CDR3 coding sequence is TGTGCCAGCAGCTTAGGGATTGACCCCGTAGGTTCACCCCTCCACTTT.

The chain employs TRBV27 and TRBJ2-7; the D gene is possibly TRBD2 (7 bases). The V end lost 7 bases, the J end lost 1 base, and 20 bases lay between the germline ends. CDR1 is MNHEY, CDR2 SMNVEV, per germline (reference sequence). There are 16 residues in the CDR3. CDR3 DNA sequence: TGTGCCAGCAACCTAAGGGGGGGGCAGCATTCCTACGAGCAGTACTTC. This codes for CASNLRGGQHSYEQYF.

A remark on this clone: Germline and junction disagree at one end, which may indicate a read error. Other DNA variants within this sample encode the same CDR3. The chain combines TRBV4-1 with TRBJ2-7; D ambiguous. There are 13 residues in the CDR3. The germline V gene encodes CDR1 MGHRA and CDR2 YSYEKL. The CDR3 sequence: CASSQEISYEQYF. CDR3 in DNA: TGCGCCAGCAGCCAAGAGATAAGCTACGAACAGTACTTC.

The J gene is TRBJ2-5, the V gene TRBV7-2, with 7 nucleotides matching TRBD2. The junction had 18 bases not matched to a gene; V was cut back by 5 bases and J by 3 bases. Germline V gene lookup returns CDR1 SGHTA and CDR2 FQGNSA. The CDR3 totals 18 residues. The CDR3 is CASSPRVLGLVNEETQYF. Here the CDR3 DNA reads TGTGCCAGCAGCCCGCGAGTCCTAGGACTAGTCAATGAAGAGACCCAGTACTTC.

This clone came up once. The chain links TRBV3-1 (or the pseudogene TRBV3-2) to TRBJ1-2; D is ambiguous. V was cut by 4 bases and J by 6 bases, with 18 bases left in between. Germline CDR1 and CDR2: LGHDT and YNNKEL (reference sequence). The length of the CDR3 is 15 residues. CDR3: CASSPRARGINGYTF. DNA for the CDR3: TGTGCCAGCAGCCCCCGTGCCCGAGGGATAAATGGCTACACCTTC.

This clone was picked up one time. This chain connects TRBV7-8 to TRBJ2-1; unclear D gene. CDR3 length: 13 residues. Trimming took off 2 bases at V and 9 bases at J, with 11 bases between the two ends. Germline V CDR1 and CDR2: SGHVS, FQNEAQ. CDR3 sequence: CASSLMRSPEQFF. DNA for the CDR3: TGTGCCAGCAGCTTAATGAGGTCCCCTGAGCAGTTCTTC.

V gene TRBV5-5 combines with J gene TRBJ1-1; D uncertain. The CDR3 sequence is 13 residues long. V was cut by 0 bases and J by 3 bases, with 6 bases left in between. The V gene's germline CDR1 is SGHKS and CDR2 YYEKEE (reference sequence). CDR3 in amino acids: CASSLGWDTEAFF. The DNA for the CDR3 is TGTGCCAGCAGCTTGGGGTGGGACACTGAAGCTTTCTTT.

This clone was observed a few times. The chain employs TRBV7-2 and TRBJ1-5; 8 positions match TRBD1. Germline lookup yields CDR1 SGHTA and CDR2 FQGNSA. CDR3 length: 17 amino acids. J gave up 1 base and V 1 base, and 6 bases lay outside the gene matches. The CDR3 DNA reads TGTGCCAGCAGCTTAGGGCAGGGGGCGCGGAGCAATCAGCCCCAGCATTTT. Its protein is CASSLGQGARSNQPQHF.

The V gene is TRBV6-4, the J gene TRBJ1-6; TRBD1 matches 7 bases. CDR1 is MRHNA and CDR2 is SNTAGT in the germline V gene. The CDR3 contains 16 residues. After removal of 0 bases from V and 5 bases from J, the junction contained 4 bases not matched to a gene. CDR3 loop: CASSDSRTGNNSPLHF. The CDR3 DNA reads TGTGCCAGCAGTGACTCGAGGACAGGTAATAATTCACCCCTCCACTTT.

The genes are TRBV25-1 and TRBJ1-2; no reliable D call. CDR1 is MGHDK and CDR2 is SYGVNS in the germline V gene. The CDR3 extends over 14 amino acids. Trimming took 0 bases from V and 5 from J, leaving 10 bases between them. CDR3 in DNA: TGTGCCAGCAGTGAATATGACCGAGCTTATGGCTACACCTTC. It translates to CASSEYDRAYGYTF.

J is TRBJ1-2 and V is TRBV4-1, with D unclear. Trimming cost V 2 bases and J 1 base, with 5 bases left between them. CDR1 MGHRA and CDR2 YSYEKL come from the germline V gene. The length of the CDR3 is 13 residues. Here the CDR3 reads CASSQQFNYGYTF. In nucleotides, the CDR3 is TGCGCCAGCAGCCAACAGTTTAACTATGGCTACACCTTC.

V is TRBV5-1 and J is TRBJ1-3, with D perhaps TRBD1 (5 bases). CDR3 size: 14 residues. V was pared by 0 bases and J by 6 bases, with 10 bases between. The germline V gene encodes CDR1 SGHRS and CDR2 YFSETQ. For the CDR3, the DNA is TGCGCCAGCAGCTTGGTGGGGACGGCAAACACCATATATTTT. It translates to CASSLVGTANTIYF.

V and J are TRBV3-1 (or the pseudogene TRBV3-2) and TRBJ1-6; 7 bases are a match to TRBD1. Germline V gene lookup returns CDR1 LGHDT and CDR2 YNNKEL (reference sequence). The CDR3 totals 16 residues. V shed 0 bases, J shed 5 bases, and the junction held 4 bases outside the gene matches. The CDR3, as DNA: TGTGCCAGCAGCCAAGATCGGGGACAGAATAATTCACCCCTCCACTTT. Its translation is CASSQDRGQNNSPLHF.

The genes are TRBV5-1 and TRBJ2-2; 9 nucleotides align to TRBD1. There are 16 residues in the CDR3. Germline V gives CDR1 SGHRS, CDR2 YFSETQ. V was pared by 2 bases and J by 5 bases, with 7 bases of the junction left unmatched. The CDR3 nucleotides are TGCGCCAGCAGCTTCCACTTGGGGACAGGGACCGGGGAGCTGTTTTTT. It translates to CASSFHLGTGTGELFF.

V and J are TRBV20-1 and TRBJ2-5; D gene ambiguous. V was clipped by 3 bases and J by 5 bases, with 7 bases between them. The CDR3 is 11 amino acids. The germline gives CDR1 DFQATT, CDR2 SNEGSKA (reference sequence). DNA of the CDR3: TGCAGTGCTAGCCTACAGGAGACCCAGTACTTC. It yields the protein CSASLQETQYF.

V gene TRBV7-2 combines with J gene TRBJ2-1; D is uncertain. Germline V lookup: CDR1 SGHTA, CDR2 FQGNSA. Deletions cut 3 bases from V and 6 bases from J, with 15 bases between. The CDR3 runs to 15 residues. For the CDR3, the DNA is TGTGCCAGCAGCTTGTACAGAGGAGTTGGCAATGAGCAGTTCTTC. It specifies CASSLYRGVGNEQFF.

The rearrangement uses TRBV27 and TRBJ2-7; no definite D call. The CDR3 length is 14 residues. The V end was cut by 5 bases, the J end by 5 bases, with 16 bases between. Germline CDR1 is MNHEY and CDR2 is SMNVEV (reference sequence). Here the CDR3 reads CASSARDVRHEQYF. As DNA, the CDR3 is TGTGCCAGCAGTGCTAGGGATGTTCGACACGAGCAGTACTTC.

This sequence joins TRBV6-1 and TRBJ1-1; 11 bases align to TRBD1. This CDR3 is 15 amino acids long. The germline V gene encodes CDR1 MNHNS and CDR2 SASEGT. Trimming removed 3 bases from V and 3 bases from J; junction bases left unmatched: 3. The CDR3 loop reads CASSDLGQGDTEAFF. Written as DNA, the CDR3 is TGTGCCAGCAGTGACCTGGGACAGGGGGACACTGAAGCTTTCTTT.

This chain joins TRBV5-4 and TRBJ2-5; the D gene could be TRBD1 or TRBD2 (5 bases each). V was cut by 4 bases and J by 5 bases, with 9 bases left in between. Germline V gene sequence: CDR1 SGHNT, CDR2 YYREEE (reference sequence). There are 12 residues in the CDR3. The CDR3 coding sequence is TGTGCCAGCAGCAACGGGGCTGAGACCCAGTACTTC. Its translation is CASSNGAETQYF.

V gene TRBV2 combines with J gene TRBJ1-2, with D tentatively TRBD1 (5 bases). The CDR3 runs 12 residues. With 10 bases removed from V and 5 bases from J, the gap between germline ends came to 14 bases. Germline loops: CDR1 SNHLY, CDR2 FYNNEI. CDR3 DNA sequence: TGTGCCACGTCGGGGGATACGTATGGCTACACCTTC. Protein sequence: CATSGDTYGYTF.

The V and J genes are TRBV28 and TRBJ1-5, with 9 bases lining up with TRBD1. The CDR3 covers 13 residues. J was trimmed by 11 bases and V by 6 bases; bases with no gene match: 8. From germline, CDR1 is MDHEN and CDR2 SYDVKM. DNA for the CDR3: TGTGCCAGCAGGGGGACAGGGCCGAAGGCCCAGCATTTT. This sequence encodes CASRGTGPKAQHF.

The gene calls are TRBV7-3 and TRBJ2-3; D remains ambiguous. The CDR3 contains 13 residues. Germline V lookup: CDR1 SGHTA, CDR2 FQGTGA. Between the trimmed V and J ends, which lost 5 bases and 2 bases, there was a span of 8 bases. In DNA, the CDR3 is TGTGCCAGCAGCGCTGGAGCCACAGATACGCAGTATTTT. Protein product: CASSAGATDTQYF.

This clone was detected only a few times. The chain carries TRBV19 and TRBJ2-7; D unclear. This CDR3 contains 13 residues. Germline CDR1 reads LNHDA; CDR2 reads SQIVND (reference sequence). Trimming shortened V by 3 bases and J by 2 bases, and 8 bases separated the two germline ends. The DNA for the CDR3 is TGTGCCAGTAGTATCAGTCCAGCCTACGAGCAGTACTTC. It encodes CASSISPAYEQYF.

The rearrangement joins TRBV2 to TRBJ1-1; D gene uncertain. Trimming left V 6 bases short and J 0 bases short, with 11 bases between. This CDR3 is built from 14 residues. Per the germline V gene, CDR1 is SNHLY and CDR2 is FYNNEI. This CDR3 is CASRQTRLNTEAFF. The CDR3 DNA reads TGTGCCAGCAGGCAAACCAGACTGAACACTGAAGCTTTCTTT.